This T cell receptor (beta chain) was observed in a study of T cell responses to AZD1222 COVID-19 vaccine. Study as a whole: It was second doses at about 4 or about 12 weeks that were pooled. Study-wide results and caveats: Targets within unmutated variant regions were reportedly found for nearly half of spike-specific TCRs.

For this clone: Its antigen is as yet unknown.

The V gene's germline CDR1 is SGHNT and CDR2 YENEEA. This CDR3 is built from 18 residues. V dropped 1 base and J dropped 1; count of bases not matched to a gene: 6. Generated by immunoSEQ multiplex PCR, the TCRdb table keeps only in-frame clones and is missing some. Here the sample spans 150,000 or so clones, about 89% being singletons. The chain employs TRBV11-3 and TRBJ1-3; 11 positions match TRBD1. The origin of this receptor is an adult in good health. Sequencing used peripheral blood, obtained on day 0 of AZD1222 vaccination. CDR3 sequence: CASSLGPGQGASGNTIYF. CDR3 bases: TGTGCCAGCAGCTTAGGACCCGGACAGGGGGCGTCTGGAAACACCATATATTTT.